Shown below are 12 T cell receptor beta chains from a single sample sequenced in a study of blood T cell repertoires in COVID-19. Assay: immunoSEQ multiplex PCR; the TCRdb copy retains only in-frame clones and omits some. The repertoire holds some 70,000 clones, with approximately 80% as singletons. The sequenced sample was peripheral blood. Source of these receptors: a man older than 75 with acute or convalescent COVID-19.

This rearrangement joins TRBV9 to TRBJ1-4; D possibly corresponds to TRBD1 (5 bases). Germline CDR1 SGDLS, CDR2 YYNGEE. Trimming left V 0 bases short and J 8 bases short, with 20 bases between. The CDR3 length is 17 residues. For the CDR3, the DNA is TGTGCCAGCAGCGTAGAAGGGTATGGAGGGGCTGGCGAAAAACTGTTTTTT. It encodes CASSVEGYGGAGEKLFF.

This chain links TRBV11-3 with TRBJ1-6; TRBD1 matches 7 bases. CDR1 and CDR2 (germline): SGHNT, YENEEA. The CDR3 has 14 residues. Trimming removed 5 bases from V and 4 bases from J; junction bases left unmatched: 2. CDR3 sequence (DNA): TGTGCCAGCAGCCGGGACAGTTATAATTCACCCCTCCACTTT. It codes for CASSRDSYNSPLHF.

This clone came up a few times. The V call is TRBV3-1 (or the pseudogene TRBV3-2), the J call TRBJ2-1; TRBD2 is a possible D gene (6 bases). This CDR3 has 14 residues. The germline V gene has CDR1 LGHDT and CDR2 YNNKEL (reference sequence). Trimming cost V 3 bases and J 6 bases, with 12 bases left between them. DNA for the CDR3: TGTGCCAGCAGCCAGGACTACATCGGCAATGAGCAGTTCTTC. Its translation: CASSQDYIGNEQFF.

This chain uses TRBV28 with TRBJ1-1; D unclear. This CDR3 region has 12 residues. Germline values: CDR1 MDHEN, CDR2 SYDVKM. V dropped 5 bases and J dropped 7 bases, with 11 bases sitting between them. CDR3 region: CASSAKAFEAFF. The CDR3 nucleotides are TGTGCCAGCAGTGCGAAAGCCTTTGAAGCTTTCTTT.

The chain couples TRBV7-2 to TRBJ2-5; 8 bases align to TRBD1. The CDR3 loop spans 16 amino acids. Germline CDR1 and CDR2: SGHTA and FQGNSA. Trimming took 3 bases from V and 2 from J; bases not matched to a gene: 8. CDR3 sequence (DNA): TGTGCCAGCAGCTTCCATACCGGGACAGGACAAGAGACCCAGTACTTC. Protein product: CASSFHTGTGQETQYF. The complete variable domain, with remaining parts taken from reference TRBV7-2 and TRBJ2-5, reads GAGVSQSPSNKVTEKGKDVELRCDPISGHTALYWYRQSLGQGLEFLIYFQGNSAPDKSGLPSDRFSAERTGGSVSTLTIQRTQQEDSAVYLCASSFHTGTGQETQYFGPGTRLLVL.

The chain recombines TRBV28 with TRBJ1-2; D gene ambiguous. In germline, CDR1 is MDHEN, CDR2 SYDVKM. The germline V and J ends were trimmed by 4 bases and 4 bases, with 7 bases remaining between them. This CDR3 is built from 12 residues. The CDR3 is CASSSSGYGYTF. The DNA for the CDR3 is TGTGCCAGCAGTTCATCGGGCTATGGCTACACCTTC.

This rearrangement joins TRBV14 to TRBJ1-1, with a tentative D call TRBD1 (5 bases). The CDR3 has 15 residues. Germline V gene sequence: CDR1 SGHDN, CDR2 FVKESK. The V end was cut by 6 bases, the J end by 2 bases, with 16 bases between. In DNA, the CDR3 is TGTGCCAGCAGTTTTTTCGGGGGGAGAAACACTGAAGCTTTCTTT. Protein: CASSFFGGRNTEAFF.

This CDR3 is CASSPTSGGATDTQYF. The CDR3 region has the DNA TGTGCCAGCAGCCCTACTAGCGGGGGGGCAACAGATACGCAGTATTTT. The rearrangement joins TRBV28 to TRBJ2-3, with 13 bases that match TRBD2. Germline trimming cut 6 bases from V and 3 bases from J; bases unmatched to any gene: 6. Looked up from germline, CDR1 is MDHEN and CDR2 is SYDVKM. The CDR3 runs to 16 residues.

The genes are TRBV15 and TRBJ1-1; D uncertain. The CDR3 covers 15 residues. Germline lookup yields CDR1 LNHNV and CDR2 YYDKDF (reference sequence). The germline V and J ends were trimmed by 1 base and 0 bases, with 9 bases remaining between them. This chain's CDR3 is CATSRGQSMNTEAFF. The CDR3 DNA reads as TGTGCCACCAGCAGAGGGCAGTCCATGAACACTGAAGCTTTCTTT.

V and J are TRBV10-3 and TRBJ1-3; 7 bases align to TRBD1. Germline CDR1 is ENHRY and CDR2 is SYGVKD. This CDR3 is built from 16 residues. The V segment lost 3 bases and the J segment 1 base; nucleotides outside the gene matches: 6. CDR3 sequence (DNA): TGTGCCATCAGTGATCTGGCAGGGGGTTCTGGAAACACCATATATTTT. Its translation is CAISDLAGGSGNTIYF.

V usage is TRBV7-2 and J usage is TRBJ2-7; TRBD1 aligns across 7 bases. Trimming removed 3 bases from V and 7 bases from J; junction bases left unmatched: 12. Germline CDR1 and CDR2: SGHTA and FQGNSA. The CDR3 runs to 15 residues. The CDR3 DNA reads as TGTGCCAGCAGCTTTGACAGGGTCTTGGTGGGTGAGCAGTACTTC. It yields the protein CASSFDRVLVGEQYF.

The chain carries TRBV7-9 and TRBJ1-3; no clear D. The germline CDR1 and CDR2 sequences are SEHNR and FQNEAQ (reference sequence). This CDR3 spans 14 amino acids. Trimming stripped 5 bases from V and 0 bases from J, with 8 bases between. The CDR3 DNA follows: TGTGCCAGCAGCCTGGGGAGCTCTGGAAACACCATATATTTT. This codes for CASSLGSSGNTIYF. Full variable domain (rest looked up from reference TRBV7-9 and TRBJ1-3): DTGVSQNPRHKITKRGQNVTFRCDPISEHNRLYWYRQTLGQGPEFLTYFQNEAQLEKSRLLSDRFSAERPKGSFSTLEIQRTEQGDSAMYLCASSLGSSGNTIYFGEGSWLTVV.